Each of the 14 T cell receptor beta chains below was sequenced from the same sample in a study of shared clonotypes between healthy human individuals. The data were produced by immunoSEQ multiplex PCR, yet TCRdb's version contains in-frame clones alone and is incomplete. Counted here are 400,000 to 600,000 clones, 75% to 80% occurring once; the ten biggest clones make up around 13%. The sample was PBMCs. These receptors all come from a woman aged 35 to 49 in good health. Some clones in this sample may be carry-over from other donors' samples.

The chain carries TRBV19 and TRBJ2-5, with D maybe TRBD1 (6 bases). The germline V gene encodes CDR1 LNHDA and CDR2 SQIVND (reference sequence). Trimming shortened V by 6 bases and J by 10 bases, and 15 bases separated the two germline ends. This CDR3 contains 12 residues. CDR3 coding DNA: TGTGCCAGTAGATCAGGACAGCTTCACCAGTACTTC. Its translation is CASRSGQLHQYF.

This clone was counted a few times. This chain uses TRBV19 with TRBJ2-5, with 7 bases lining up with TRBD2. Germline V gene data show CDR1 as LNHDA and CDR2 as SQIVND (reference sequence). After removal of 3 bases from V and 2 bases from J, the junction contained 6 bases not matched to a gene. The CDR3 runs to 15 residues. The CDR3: CASSIPAGAQETQYF. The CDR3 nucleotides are TGTGCCAGTAGTATTCCTGCGGGAGCACAAGAGACCCAGTACTTC.

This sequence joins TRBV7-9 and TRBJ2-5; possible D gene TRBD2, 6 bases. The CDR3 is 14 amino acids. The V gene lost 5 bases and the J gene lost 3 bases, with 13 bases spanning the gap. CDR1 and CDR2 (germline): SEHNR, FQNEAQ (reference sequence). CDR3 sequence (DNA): TGTGCCAGCAGCGACCGGGACTCCGAAGAGACCCAGTACTTC. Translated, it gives CASSDRDSEETQYF.

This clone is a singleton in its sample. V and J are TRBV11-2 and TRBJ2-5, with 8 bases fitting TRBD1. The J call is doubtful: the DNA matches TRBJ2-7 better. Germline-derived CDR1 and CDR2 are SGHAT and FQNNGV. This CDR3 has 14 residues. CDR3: CASSPGTGFYEQYF. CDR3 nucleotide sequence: TGTGCCAGCAGCCCCGGGACAGGATTCTACGAGCAGTACTTC.

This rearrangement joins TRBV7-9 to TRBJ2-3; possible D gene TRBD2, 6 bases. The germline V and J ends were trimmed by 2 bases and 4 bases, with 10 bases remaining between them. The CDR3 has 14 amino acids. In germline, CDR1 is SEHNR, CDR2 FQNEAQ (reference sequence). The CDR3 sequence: CASSLFASADTQYF. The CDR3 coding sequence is TGTGCCAGCAGCTTATTTGCTAGCGCAGATACGCAGTATTTT. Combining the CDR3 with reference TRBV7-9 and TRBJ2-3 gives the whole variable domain DTGVSQNPRHKITKRGQNVTFRCDPISEHNRLYWYRQTLGQGPEFLTYFQNEAQLEKSRLLSDRFSAERPKGSFSTLEIQRTEQGDSAMYLCASSLFASADTQYFGPGTRLTVL.

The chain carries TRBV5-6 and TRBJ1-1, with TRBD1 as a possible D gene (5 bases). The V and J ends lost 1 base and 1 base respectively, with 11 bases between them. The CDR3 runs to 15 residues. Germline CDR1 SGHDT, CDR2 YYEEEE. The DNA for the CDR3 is TGTGCCAGCAGCTTGATAGGCAGGGAGAACACTGAAGCTTTCTTT. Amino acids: CASSLIGRENTEAFF.

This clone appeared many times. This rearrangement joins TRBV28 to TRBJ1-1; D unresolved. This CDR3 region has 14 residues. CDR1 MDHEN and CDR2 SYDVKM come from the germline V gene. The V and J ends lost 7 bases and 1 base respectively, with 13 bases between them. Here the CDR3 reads CASKTPDRNTEAFF. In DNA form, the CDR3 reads TGTGCCAGCAAAACACCCGACCGGAACACTGAAGCTTTCTTT.

CDR3 sequence (DNA): TGTGCCAGCACCATTAGCGGGAGGGCCTACGAGCAGTACTTC. This translates into CASTISGRAYEQYF. The chain joins TRBV28 to TRBJ2-7, with TRBD2 matching 11 bases. Germline trimming cut 7 bases from V and 2 bases from J; bases unmatched to any gene: 4. Germline lookup yields CDR1 MDHEN and CDR2 SYDVKM. This CDR3 has 14 amino acids.

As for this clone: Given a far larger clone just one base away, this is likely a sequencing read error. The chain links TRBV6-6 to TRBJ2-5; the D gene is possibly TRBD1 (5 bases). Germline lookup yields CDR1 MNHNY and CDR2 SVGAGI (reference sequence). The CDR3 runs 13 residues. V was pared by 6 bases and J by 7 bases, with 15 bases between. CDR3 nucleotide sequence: TGTGCCAGCAGCCCTCAGCCCCAGGGGACCCAGTACTTC. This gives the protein CASSPQPQGTQYF.

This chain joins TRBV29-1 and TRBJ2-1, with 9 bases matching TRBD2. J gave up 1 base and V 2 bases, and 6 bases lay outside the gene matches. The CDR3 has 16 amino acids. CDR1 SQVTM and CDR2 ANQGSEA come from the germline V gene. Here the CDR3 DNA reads TGCAGCGTTGAATCTAGCGGGGTCATATCCTACAATGAGCAGTTCTTC. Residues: CSVESSGVISYNEQFF.

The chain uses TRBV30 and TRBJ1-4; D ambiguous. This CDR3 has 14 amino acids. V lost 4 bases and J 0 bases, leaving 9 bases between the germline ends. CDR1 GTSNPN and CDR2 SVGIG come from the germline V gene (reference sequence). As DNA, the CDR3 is TGTGCCTGGAATCAACAAGCAACTAATGAAAAACTGTTTTTT. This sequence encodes CAWNQQATNEKLFF.

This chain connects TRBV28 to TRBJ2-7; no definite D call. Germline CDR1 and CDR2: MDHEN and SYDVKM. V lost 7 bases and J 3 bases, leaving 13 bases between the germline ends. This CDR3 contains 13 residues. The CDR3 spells CASMPSLVYEQYF. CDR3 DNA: TGTGCCAGCATGCCCAGTTTGGTCTACGAGCAGTACTTC.

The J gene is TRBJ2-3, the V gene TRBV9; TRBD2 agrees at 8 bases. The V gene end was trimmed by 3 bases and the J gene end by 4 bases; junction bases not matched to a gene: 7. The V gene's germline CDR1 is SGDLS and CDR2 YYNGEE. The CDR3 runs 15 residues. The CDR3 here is CASSARVAGPDTQYF. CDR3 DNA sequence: TGTGCCAGCAGCGCTCGGGTAGCGGGACCAGATACGCAGTATTTT.

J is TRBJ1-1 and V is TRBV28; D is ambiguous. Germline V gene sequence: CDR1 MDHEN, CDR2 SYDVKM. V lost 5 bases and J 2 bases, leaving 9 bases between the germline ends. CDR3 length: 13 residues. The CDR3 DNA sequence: TGTGCCAGCAGTAGCACAGCCAACACTGAAGCTTTCTTT. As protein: CASSSTANTEAFF.